These 24 T cell receptor beta chains were all obtained from the same sample, sequenced in a study of cytomegalovirus exposure and HLA in healthy donors. This PCR relied on a set of 60 Vbeta primers and 13 Jbeta primers. The protocol was immunoSEQ multiplex PCR, while the TCRdb copy is restricted to in-frame clones and leaves out a portion. The sample lists around 150,000 clones, about 60% occurring once. The sample was PBMCs. These receptors were collected from a woman in her sixties in good health and CMV-seropositive.

V usage is TRBV6-6 and J usage is TRBJ1-5; 8 bases fit TRBD1. V lost 7 bases to trimming and J lost 3 bases; unmatched junction nucleotides: 5. CDR3 length: 14 residues. Germline lookup yields CDR1 MNHNY and CDR2 SVGAGI (reference sequence). This chain's CDR3 is CASTDRVLNQPQHF. The CDR3 DNA sequence: TGTGCCAGCACGGACAGGGTCCTCAATCAGCCCCAGCATTTT.

The CDR3 sequence: CASSPRGRNGGVNTEAFF. In DNA, the CDR3 is TGTGCCAGCAGCCCCAGGGGAAGGAATGGGGGGGTGAACACTGAAGCTTTCTTT. This sequence joins TRBV7-8 and TRBJ1-1, with D possibly TRBD1 on 6 matching bases. CDR3 length: 18 amino acids. Germline CDR1 and CDR2: SGHVS and FQNEAQ. The V end was cut by 5 bases, the J end by 0 bases, with 22 bases between.

The chain uses TRBV7-3 and TRBJ2-3; D gene unclear. The CDR3 extends over 13 amino acids. V shed 6 bases and J shed 2 bases, with 9 bases lying between them. CDR1 and CDR2 from the germline V gene are SGHTA and FQGTGA. In DNA, the CDR3 is TGTGCCAGCAGACAGCTGAACACAGATACGCAGTATTTT. It codes for CASRQLNTDTQYF.

The chain couples TRBV7-9 to TRBJ2-1; 11 positions match TRBD1. V gave up 3 bases and J gave up 7 bases; unmatched junction bases: 2. The CDR3 totals 14 residues. Germline V CDR1 and CDR2: SEHNR, FQNEAQ (reference sequence). The DNA of the CDR3 is TGTGCCAGCAGCTTCGGGACAGGGGGTAATGAGCAGTTCTTC. Amino acid sequence: CASSFGTGGNEQFF. The complete variable domain, with remaining parts taken from reference TRBV7-9 and TRBJ2-1, reads DTGVSQNPRHKITKRGQNVTFRCDPISEHNRLYWYRQTLGQGPEFLTYFQNEAQLEKSRLLSDRFSAERPKGSFSTLEIQRTEQGDSAMYLCASSFGTGGNEQFFGPGTRLTVL.

The chain employs TRBV7-3 and TRBJ2-2, with no clear D. Germline CDR1 SGHTA, CDR2 FQGTGA. Trimming removed 5 bases at V and 7 bases at J, with 11 bases between. The CDR3 consists of 13 residues. In DNA form, the CDR3 reads TGTGCCAGCAGCCCTTCCTCGGTCGGGGAGCTGTTTTTT. This codes for CASSPSSVGELFF. The full variable domain, with the rest looked up from reference TRBV7-3 and TRBJ2-2, is GAGVSQTPSNKVTEKGKYVELRCDPISGHTALYWYRQSLGQGPEFLIYFQGTGAADDSGLPNDRFFAVRPEGSVSTLKIQRTERGDSAVYLCASSPSSVGELFFGEGSRLTVL.

The gene calls are TRBV11-2 and TRBJ2-5, with TRBD1 matching over 8 bases. V shed 7 bases and J 5 bases; nucleotides not matched to a gene: 6. The CDR3 has 13 amino acids. The germline V gene has CDR1 SGHAT and CDR2 FQNNGV. The CDR3 DNA reads as TGTGCCAGCACGAAGTACAGGGGGGAGACCCAGTACTTC. It specifies CASTKYRGETQYF.

This clone was seen more than once but under ten times. This chain connects TRBV5-4 to TRBJ2-2; D is possibly TRBD1 (5 bases). There are 16 residues in the CDR3. Per germline, CDR1 SGHNT and CDR2 YYREEE (reference sequence). Deletions cut 0 bases from V and 2 bases from J, with 11 bases between. The DNA of the CDR3 is TGTGCCAGCAGCTTGGCTTGGCAGGGTAACACCGGGGAGCTGTTTTTT. As protein: CASSLAWQGNTGELFF.

This clone occurred a few times. The chain links TRBV9 to TRBJ2-5; 13 bases map to TRBD2. CDR1 SGDLS and CDR2 YYNGEE come from the germline V gene. CDR3 size: 15 residues. J gave up 5 bases and V 3 bases, and 4 bases lay outside the gene matches. The CDR3 nucleotides read TGTGCCAGCAGCGCAGGACTAGCGGGAGAGGAGACCCAGTACTTC. Amino acid sequence: CASSAGLAGEETQYF.

The CDR3: CASTARSYGYTF. DNA of the CDR3: TGTGCCAGCACGGCGCGGTCCTATGGCTACACCTTC. The chain recombines TRBV28 with TRBJ1-2; D ambiguous. The CDR3 runs 12 residues. Germline V gene sequence: CDR1 MDHEN, CDR2 SYDVKM. Trimming shortened V by 7 bases and J by 4 bases, and 10 bases separated the two germline ends.

V gene TRBV19 combines with J gene TRBJ1-1; D is possibly TRBD1 (5 bases). The CDR3 consists of 12 residues. V was clipped by 7 bases and J by 4 bases, with 10 bases between them. Germline V gives CDR1 LNHDA, CDR2 SQIVND (reference sequence). This chain's CDR3 is CASMFGGTEAFF. The CDR3, as DNA: TGTGCCAGTATGTTCGGGGGCACTGAAGCTTTCTTT.

The gene calls are TRBV9 and TRBJ2-2; 7 bases are a match to TRBD2. CDR1 is SGDLS and CDR2 is YYNGEE in the germline V gene. The CDR3 extends over 16 amino acids. V was clipped by 3 bases and J by 0 bases; unmatched bases: 5. The DNA for the CDR3 is TGTGCCAGCAGCGGGGGGGGGACGACGAACACCGGGGAGCTGTTTTTT. Protein sequence: CASSGGGTTNTGELFF.

The chain combines TRBV5-1 with TRBJ1-3; possibly TRBD1 for D (5 bases). Trimming pared 7 bases from V and 1 base from J, leaving 9 bases between. CDR1 is SGHRS and CDR2 is YFSETQ in the germline V gene. This CDR3 contains 13 residues. The CDR3 region is CASRGESGNTIYF. In DNA, the CDR3 is TGCGCCAGCCGGGGGGAGTCTGGAAACACCATATATTTT.

The chain couples TRBV5-6 to TRBJ2-5; 8 nucleotides align to TRBD2. The closer fit of TRBJ2-7 to the DNA end suggests the J call may be wrong. The CDR3 length is 17 residues. Looked up from germline, CDR1 is SGHDT and CDR2 is YYEEEE. The CDR3 bases are TGTGCCAGCAGCTTGGGTTTTAGCGGGACTTTATCCTACGAGCAGTACTTC. This codes for CASSLGFSGTLSYEQYF.

This chain connects TRBV7-9 to TRBJ1-4; possible D gene TRBD1, 6 bases. Trimming shortened V by 1 base and J by 0 bases, and 9 bases separated the two germline ends. This CDR3 comprises 16 residues. Germline assignment: CDR1 SEHNR and CDR2 FQNEAQ (reference sequence). The CDR3 DNA reads TGTGCCAGCAGCTTAGGGGGGCTTACAACTAATGAAAAACTGTTTTTT. It codes for CASSLGGLTTNEKLFF.

V and J are TRBV19 and TRBJ2-1, with 8 bases matching TRBD2. The germline CDR1 and CDR2 sequences are LNHDA and SQIVND (reference sequence). The V gene end was trimmed by 7 bases and the J gene end by 8 bases; junction bases not matched to a gene: 13. The CDR3 contains 15 residues. The CDR3 DNA sequence: TGTGCCAGTACCTGGTCTCACGGGAGGGCCTATGAGCAGTTCTTC. Amino acids: CASTWSHGRAYEQFF.

DNA for the CDR3: TGTGCCAACACGTCTTCCGGGACTAGCGGGAGCTCGAACACCGGGGAGCTGTTTTTT. Its protein product is CANTSSGTSGSSNTGELFF. The chain links TRBV2 to TRBJ2-2; 14 bases match TRBD2. V gave up 10 bases and J gave up 0 bases; unmatched junction bases: 13. The CDR3 is 19 amino acids. Per germline, CDR1 SNHLY and CDR2 FYNNEI.

The chain combines TRBV28 with TRBJ2-7, with D perhaps matching TRBD1 (6 bases). The CDR3 has 15 residues. With 4 bases removed from V and 5 bases from J, the gap between germline ends came to 18 bases. Germline-derived CDR1 and CDR2 are MDHEN and SYDVKM. The CDR3 spells CASSSPTLKGDEQYF. Here the CDR3 DNA reads TGTGCCAGCAGTTCCCCTACACTAAAGGGGGACGAGCAGTACTTC.

V usage is TRBV28 and J usage is TRBJ2-3; 12 nucleotides match TRBD1. Per the germline V gene, CDR1 is MDHEN and CDR2 is SYDVKM. The CDR3 sequence is 15 residues long. The J segment lost 4 bases and the V segment lost 5 bases, leaving 4 bases of the junction unmatched. The CDR3 bases are TGTGCCAGCAGTGGTAGGGACAGGGGGCCAGATACGCAGTATTTT. This codes for CASSGRDRGPDTQYF.

The J gene is TRBJ1-1, the V gene TRBV5-1; 9 bases line up with TRBD1. CDR3 length equals 16 residues. V lost 4 bases, J lost 10 bases, and 17 bases stayed unmatched. The V gene's germline CDR1 is SGHRS and CDR2 YFSETQ. The CDR3, as DNA: TGCGCCAGCAGCCCGGTCTCCGGGACAGGGTCAGTAAGAGCTTTCTTT. Protein: CASSPVSGTGSVRAFF. Based on the CDR3 plus reference TRBV5-1 and TRBJ1-1, the full variable domain is KAGVTQTPRYLIKTRGQQVTLSCSPISGHRSVSWYQQTPGQGLQFLFEYFSETQRNKGNFPGRFSGRQFSNSRSEMNVSTLELGDSALYLCASSPVSGTGSVRAFFGQGTRLTVV.

The table lists this clone with a few counts. This chain links TRBV6-5 with TRBJ2-7; 7 nucleotides agree with TRBD1. Germline CDR1 and CDR2: MNHEY and SVGAGI. V lost 5 bases and J lost 2; bases outside the gene matches: 6. The CDR3 is 14 residues long. The CDR3 sequence: CASSASGTAYEQYF. CDR3 coding DNA: TGTGCCAGCAGTGCATCCGGGACAGCCTACGAGCAGTACTTC.

This clone has a handful of counts. J is TRBJ1-2 and V is TRBV4-3, with TRBD1 identical over 9 bases. The CDR3 sequence is 15 residues long. Germline trimming cut 1 base from V and 4 bases from J; bases unmatched to any gene: 4. Germline CDR1 is LGHNA and CDR2 is YSLEER. CDR3 bases: TGCGCCAGCAGCCAAGCCACAGGGGGCAGCTATGGCTACACCTTC. Translated: CASSQATGGSYGYTF.

This clone was recorded a few times. This sequence joins TRBV28 and TRBJ2-7, with 11 bases that match TRBD2. The CDR3 loop spans 16 amino acids. Germline values: CDR1 MDHEN, CDR2 SYDVKM. V lost 2 bases to trimming and J lost 0 bases; unmatched junction nucleotides: 3. CDR3 nucleotides: TGTGCCAGCAGTTTACCTACTAGCGGGAGCTCCTACGAGCAGTACTTC. Residues: CASSLPTSGSSYEQYF.

The chain links TRBV5-1 to TRBJ2-3, with TRBD2 matching 7 bases. J was trimmed by 3 bases and V by 4 bases; bases with no gene match: 2. The CDR3 has 13 amino acids. Germline V gene lookup returns CDR1 SGHRS and CDR2 YFSETQ. The CDR3 bases are TGCGCCAGCAGCCGCGGGAGTACAGATACGCAGTATTTT. Translating it yields CASSRGSTDTQYF.

The chain carries TRBV4-3 and TRBJ2-7; 7 bases are a match to TRBD1. V was pared by 3 bases and J by 5 bases, with 10 bases of the junction left unmatched. The CDR3 is 15 residues long. Per germline, CDR1 LGHNA and CDR2 YSLEER. Here the CDR3 reads CASSHPGQGVNEQYF. In DNA form, the CDR3 reads TGCGCCAGCAGCCACCCCGGGCAGGGGGTGAACGAGCAGTACTTC.